The clone carrying this T cell receptor (beta chain) was detected a few times. The data derive from a study of blood T cell repertoires in COVID-19. Overall study context: T cells, B-cell-depleted T cells, or PBMCs supplied cDNA or gDNA.

Profiled with immunoSEQ multiplex PCR; TCRdb holds only in-frame clones, not every one. The data show 120,000 or so clones, just under 80% seen once. Germline-derived CDR1 and CDR2 are SGHRS and YFSETQ. With 1 base removed from V and 8 bases from J, the gap between germline ends came to 15 bases. The CDR3 loop spans 14 amino acids. The V and J genes are TRBV5-1 and TRBJ1-2, with TRBD1 as a possible D gene (6 bases). The sequenced material came from peripheral blood. This TCR was recovered from a human donor in a cohort sampled during active COVID-19. For the CDR3, the DNA is TGCGCCAGCAGCTTGACCCAGGGGCCCGGGGGCTACACCTTC. Its translation: CASSLTQGPGGYTF.